Following are 4 T cell receptor beta chains from one sample sequenced in a study of blood T cells in healthy people across ages. Alongside a J-beta primer mix, a sample-barcoded 5' primer served in a second PCR lasting roughly 6 to 11 cycles. TCRdb re-derived calls from the 5' RACE reads in MiXCR, one entry per CDR3 protein. The sample shows 1.5 million to 2 million distinct CDR3 sequences, 28% of them seen only once. Sequences were obtained from blood. The receptors stem from a woman aged 25 to 39 in good health.

With regard to this clonotype: A much larger clone differs by one base, so this may be a read error. This CDR3 reads CSARGGGKPQHF. Written as DNA, the CDR3 is TGCAGTGCTAGAGGAGGGGGGAAGCCCCAGCATTTT. The J gene is TRBJ1-5, the V gene TRBV20-1; possible D gene TRBD1, 6 bases. This CDR3 is built from 12 residues. The germline V gene has CDR1 DFQATT and CDR2 SNEGSKA (reference sequence). The germline V and J ends were trimmed by 1 base and 8 bases, with 9 bases remaining between them.

At least ten counts were recorded for this clonotype. This rearrangement joins TRBV7-9 to TRBJ2-5, with D possibly TRBD2 on 6 matching bases. This CDR3 has 16 residues. From germline, CDR1 is SEHNR and CDR2 FQNEAQ (reference sequence). V was cut by 5 bases and J by 2 bases, with 18 bases left in between. CDR3 sequence: CASSPRDLASQETQYF. CDR3 coding DNA: TGTGCCAGCAGCCCCCGGGATCTAGCGTCTCAAGAGACCCAGTACTTC.

Points on this clonotype: A read error is possible here, since a much larger clone lies one base away. This sequence joins TRBV2 and TRBJ2-4; 7 positions agree with TRBD1. This CDR3 spans 14 amino acids. Trimming at V came to 6 bases and at J to 10 bases, leaving 12 bases not matched to a gene. Looked up from germline, CDR1 is SNHLY and CDR2 is FYNNEI. CDR3 loop: CASSGQEPRGIQYF. Here the CDR3 DNA reads TGTGCCAGCAGCGGACAGGAGCCCCGAGGGATTCAGTACTTC.

This clonotype was counted ten times or more. V and J are TRBV12-3 or TRBV12-4 and TRBJ2-1; a weak D match, TRBD1 (6 bases). V was clipped by 6 bases and J by 8 bases, with 20 bases between them. The CDR3 is 15 amino acids. The CDR3 reads CASSYPGQGMDEQFF. The CDR3 region has the DNA TGTGCCAGCAGCTACCCGGGACAAGGGATGGATGAGCAGTTCTTC.